This TCR beta chain was identified in a study of cytomegalovirus exposure and HLA in healthy donors. Across the whole study: Unique TCRs numbering around 85 million, obtained from HLA-typed donors, made up an early data release.

The CDR3 covers 14 residues. Trimming cost V 1 base and J 0 bases, with 7 bases left between them. The germline V gene encodes CDR1 GTSNPN and CDR2 SVGIG (reference sequence). Study-wide results and limits: Across all donors, roughly uniform sequencing depth was an assumption of the presence/absence analyses. A prior analysis recorded that most TCR beta V segments were productive about 87% or about 30% of the time.

On this clone: Its antigen is not known.

Every donor was a healthy person donating bone marrow. With 60 Vbeta and 13 Jbeta primers, the PCR was carried out. Clones were sequenced by immunoSEQ multiplex PCR, and TCRdb holds only the in-frame ones, with some missing. In the table there are some 90,000 clones, roughly 60% of which are singletons. This TCR came from a boy younger than 18 in good health and CMV-seropositive. Sequenced input: PBMCs. The chain uses TRBV30 and TRBJ1-3; D uncertain. The chain's CDR3 is CAWSEQISGNTIYF. The CDR3 nucleotides are TGTGCCTGGAGTGAACAGATCTCTGGAAACACCATATATTTT. The variable domain in full, completed from reference TRBV30 and TRBJ1-3, reads SQTIHQWPATLVQPVGSPLSLECTVEGTSNPNLYWYRQAAGRGLQLLFYSVGIGQISSEVPQNLSASRPQDRQFILSSKKLLLSDSGFYLCAWSEQISGNTIYFGEGSWLTVV.